What follows are 18 T cell receptor beta chains derived from one specimen sequenced in a study of T cells in Graves' hyperthyroidism and ophthalmopathy. Template material for amplifying TCR beta CDR3 regions consisted of RNA transcripts. An initial round of RT-PCR targeting the TCR CDR3 relied on the HTBI primer set. TCRdb used MiXCR to reprocess the multiplex PCR reads, holding one entry per CDR3 protein. The sample holds approximately 360,000 distinct CDR3 sequences; roughly 14% are singletons and the top ten take around a quarter. Sequencing was performed on blood. The receptors shown here come from a young woman with Graves' hyperthyroidism that later progressed to Graves' ophthalmopathy.

This clonotype was seen repeatedly, ten times or more. The chain links TRBV7-2 to TRBJ2-7; 10 bases align to TRBD2. CDR3 size: 14 residues. Germline loops: CDR1 SGHTA, CDR2 FQGNSA. J was trimmed by 5 bases and V by 4 bases; bases with no gene match: 5. The CDR3 DNA reads as TGTGCCAGCAGCTCCTCTAGCGGGAGCCACGAGCAGTACTTC. Its translation: CASSSSSGSHEQYF.

This clonotype came up many times. The chain employs TRBV2 and TRBJ2-3, with 8 bases fitting TRBD2. Germline V gives CDR1 SNHLY, CDR2 FYNNEI. J gave up 2 bases and V 8 bases, and 6 bases lay outside the gene matches. The CDR3 totals 14 residues. Here the CDR3 reads CASERERATDTQYF. CDR3 DNA: TGTGCCAGCGAGCGGGAGAGGGCCACAGATACGCAGTATTTT.

This clonotype was observed at least ten times. The chain couples TRBV27 to TRBJ1-1, with 9 bases lining up with TRBD1. The CDR3 is made up of 15 amino acids. Germline loops: CDR1 MNHEY, CDR2 SMNVEV (reference sequence). With V trimmed by 6 bases and J by 5 bases, 10 bases remained unmatched. CDR3 protein: CASSRDREIGTEAFF. CDR3 bases: TGTGCCAGCAGCCGGGACAGGGAGATAGGGACTGAAGCTTTCTTT.

Many counts were recorded for this clonotype. The chain employs TRBV6-5 and TRBJ2-3; weak D call: TRBD2 (6 bases). V gave up 0 bases and J gave up 0 bases, with 13 bases separating them. Looked up from germline, CDR1 is MNHEY and CDR2 is SVGAGI. The CDR3 contains 17 residues. For the CDR3, the DNA is TGTGCCAGCAGTTACTCGGCTAGCGTGGCTAGCACAGATACGCAGTATTTT. Translation: CASSYSASVASTDTQYF.

This chain links TRBV15 with TRBJ2-7, with 8 nucleotides matching TRBD2. V was pared by 7 bases and J by 0 bases, with 8 bases of the junction left unmatched. In germline, CDR1 is LNHNV, CDR2 YYDKDF (reference sequence). The length of the CDR3 is 15 residues. CDR3 nucleotide sequence: TGTGCCACCAAGAAACTAGCGGCCAGCTCCTACGAGCAGTACTTC. It encodes CATKKLAASSYEQYF.

The chain employs TRBV6-2 or TRBV6-3 and TRBJ1-2; 9 positions agree with TRBD1. After removal of 6 bases from V and 7 bases from J, the junction contained 15 bases not matched to a gene. In germline, CDR1 is MNHEY, CDR2 SVGEGT. This CDR3 spans 16 amino acids. The CDR3 is CASSQTGGQGVLGYTF. The CDR3 DNA follows: TGTGCCAGCAGCCAAACCGGGGGACAGGGAGTTCTTGGCTACACCTTC.

This clonotype was seen ten or more times. The chain links TRBV12-3 or TRBV12-4 to TRBJ2-3; D might be TRBD1 (6 bases). The CDR3 sequence is 13 residues long. The V gene lost 6 bases and the J gene lost 5 bases, with 12 bases spanning the gap. The CDR3 region has the DNA TGTGCCAGCAGGGGCGACAGGCGAGATACGCAGTATTTT. Translating gives CASRGDRRDTQYF.

This clonotype was seen more than once but under ten times. The chain joins TRBV19 to TRBJ2-5, with a possible D match to TRBD1 (6 bases). The CDR3 runs to 13 residues. The V end was cut by 3 bases, the J end by 3 bases, with 8 bases between. Per germline, CDR1 LNHDA and CDR2 SQIVND (reference sequence). This chain's CDR3 is CASSIYREETQYF. In DNA, the CDR3 is TGTGCCAGTAGTATCTACAGGGAAGAGACCCAGTACTTC.

This clonotype has at least ten counts. The chain has TRBV6-2 or TRBV6-3 and TRBJ1-1, with D tentatively TRBD1 (5 bases). CDR3 length: 13 amino acids. V lost 6 bases and J 4 bases, leaving 12 bases between the germline ends. Germline assignment: CDR1 MNHEY and CDR2 SVGEGT. CDR3 DNA: TGTGCCAGCAGCCCCGGGGCGGCCACTGAAGCTTTCTTT. Encoded protein: CASSPGAATEAFF.

V usage is TRBV6-1 and J usage is TRBJ2-7; TRBD2 aligns across 8 bases. Looked up from germline, CDR1 is MNHNS and CDR2 is SASEGT. Trimming took 0 bases from V and 2 from J; bases not matched to a gene: 21. CDR3 size: 21 residues. The CDR3 nucleotides read TGTGCCAGCAGTGAAGCGAGTTCAGTGACTAGCGTTAAGATACGGGCCTACGAGCAGTACTTC. Translation: CASSEASSVTSVKIRAYEQYF.

This clonotype came up many times. The chain employs TRBV5-1 and TRBJ2-1; TRBD2 aligns across 12 bases. Germline CDR1 reads SGHRS; CDR2 reads YFSETQ. The CDR3 is made up of 18 amino acids. J gave up 5 bases and V 4 bases, and 13 bases lay outside the gene matches. The CDR3 nucleotides are TGCGCCAGCAGCCTTCGTCTAGCGGGAGGGCCGGGGGACAATGAGCAGTTCTTC. Translating it yields CASSLRLAGGPGDNEQFF. Together with reference TRBV5-1 and TRBJ2-1, the CDR3 gives the full variable domain: KAGVTQTPRYLIKTRGQQVTLSCSPISGHRSVSWYQQTPGQGLQFLFEYFSETQRNKGNFPGRFSGRQFSNSRSEMNVSTLELGDSALYLCASSLRLAGGPGDNEQFFGPGTRLTVL.

This clonotype was counted at least ten times. V is TRBV28 and J is TRBJ2-6; tentatively, D is TRBD1 (6 bases). V lost 3 bases, J lost 4 bases, and 25 bases lay in between. This CDR3 is 20 amino acids long. Germline V CDR1 and CDR2: MDHEN, SYDVKM. CDR3 DNA sequence: TGTGCCAGCAGTTTCCGGGCTGTGGGCTGGTGGGGGCTAGGGGCCAACGTCCTGACTTTC. Residues: CASSFRAVGWWGLGANVLTF.

The chain joins TRBV5-1 to TRBJ1-1; D call uncertain. Germline CDR1 is SGHRS and CDR2 is YFSETQ. This CDR3 is built from 14 residues. Trimming took off 0 bases at V and 1 base at J, with 7 bases between the two ends. The CDR3 nucleotides are TGCGCCAGCAGCTTGGGGGAGAGGAACACTGAAGCTTTCTTT. Its translation: CASSLGERNTEAFF.

This clonotype was recorded a few times. The V gene is TRBV29-1, the J gene TRBJ2-5; TRBD2 agrees at 7 bases. V lost 7 bases, J lost 2 bases, and 19 bases stayed unmatched. Looked up from germline, CDR1 is SQVTM and CDR2 is ANQGSEA. The CDR3 totals 17 residues. Here the CDR3 DNA reads TGCAGCGCAAATATGGGGAGCCAAACGGGGGGTCAAGAGACCCAGTACTTC. Translated: CSANMGSQTGGQETQYF.

In this sample, this clonotype turned up many times. The CDR3, as DNA: TGTGCCAGCAGGTTAGGAGTTAGTGAGCAGTTCTTC. Translating gives CASRLGVSEQFF. The V call is TRBV27, the J call TRBJ2-1; no definite D call. The germline CDR1 and CDR2 sequences are MNHEY and SMNVEV (reference sequence). Trimming took off 6 bases at V and 9 bases at J, with 12 bases between the two ends. The CDR3 contains 12 residues.

This CDR3 is CASTPTNAGELFF. CDR3 in DNA: TGTGCCAGCACCCCTACCAATGCCGGGGAGCTGTTTTTT. The rearrangement links TRBV7-9 to TRBJ2-2; D uncertain. Trimming cost V 7 bases and J 6 bases, with 12 bases left between them. The CDR3 sequence is 13 residues long. Germline V gene data show CDR1 as SEHNR and CDR2 as FQNEAQ (reference sequence).

This clonotype was picked up many times. The rearrangement links TRBV18 to TRBJ2-1; D gene uncertain. The CDR3 runs to 13 residues. Between the trimmed V and J ends, which lost 0 bases and 5 bases, there was a span of 5 bases. The germline V gene encodes CDR1 KGHSH and CDR2 LQKENI. The CDR3 spells CASSPPGHNEQFF. The DNA for the CDR3 is TGTGCCAGCTCACCACCGGGCCACAATGAGCAGTTCTTC.

A note on this clonotype: This may be a read error, as it is one base from a much larger clone. V usage is TRBV19 and J usage is TRBJ2-1; the match to TRBD2 covers 11 bases. The end of the DNA is better explained by TRBJ2-7, so the J call may be wrong. Per the germline V gene, CDR1 is LNHDA and CDR2 is SQIVND (reference sequence). The CDR3 loop spans 15 amino acids. CDR3 nucleotides: TGTGCCAGTCAATCAAGACTAGCGGGAATGAATGAGCAGTACTTC. Its protein is CASQSRLAGMNEQYF.